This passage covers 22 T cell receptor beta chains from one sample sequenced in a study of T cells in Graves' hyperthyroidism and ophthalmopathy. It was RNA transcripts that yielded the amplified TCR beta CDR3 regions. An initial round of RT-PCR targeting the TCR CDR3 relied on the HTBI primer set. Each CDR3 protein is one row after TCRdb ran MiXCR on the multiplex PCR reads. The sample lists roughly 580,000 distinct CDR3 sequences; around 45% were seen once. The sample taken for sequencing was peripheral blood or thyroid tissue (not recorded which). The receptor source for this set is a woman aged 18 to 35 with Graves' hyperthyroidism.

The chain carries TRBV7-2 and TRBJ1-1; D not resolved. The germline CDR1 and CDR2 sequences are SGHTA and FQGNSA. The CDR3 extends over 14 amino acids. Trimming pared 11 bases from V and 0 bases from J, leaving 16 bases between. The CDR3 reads CAWSRNLVNTEAFF. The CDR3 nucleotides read TGTGCCTGGAGTAGGAACTTGGTGAACACTGAAGCTTTCTTT.

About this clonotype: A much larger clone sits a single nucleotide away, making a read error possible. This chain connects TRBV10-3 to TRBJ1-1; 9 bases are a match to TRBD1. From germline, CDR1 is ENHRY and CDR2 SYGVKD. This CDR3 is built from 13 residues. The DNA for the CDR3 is TGTACCATCAGTGTAACAGGGGGCTTGGAAGCTTTCTTT. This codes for CTISVTGGLEAFF.

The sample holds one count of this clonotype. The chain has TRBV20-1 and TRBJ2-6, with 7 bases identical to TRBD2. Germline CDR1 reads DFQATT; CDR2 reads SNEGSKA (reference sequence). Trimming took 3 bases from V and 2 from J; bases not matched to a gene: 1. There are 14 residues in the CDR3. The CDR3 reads CSARGGAGANVLTF. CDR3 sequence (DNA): TGCAGTGCTAGGGGGGGGGCTGGGGCCAACGTCCTGACTTTC.

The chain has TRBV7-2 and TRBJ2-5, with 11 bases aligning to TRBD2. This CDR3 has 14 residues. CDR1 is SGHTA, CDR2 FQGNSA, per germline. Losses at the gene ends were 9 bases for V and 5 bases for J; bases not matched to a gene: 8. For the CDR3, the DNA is TGTGCCAGTAGTCGGACTAGCGGGTTGGAGACCCAGTACTTC. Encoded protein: CASSRTSGLETQYF.

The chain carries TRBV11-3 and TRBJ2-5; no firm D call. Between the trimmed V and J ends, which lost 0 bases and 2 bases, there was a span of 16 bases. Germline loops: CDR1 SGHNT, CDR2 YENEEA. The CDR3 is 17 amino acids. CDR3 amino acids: CASSLDQDGRIQETQYF. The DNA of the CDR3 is TGTGCCAGCAGCTTAGATCAGGACGGACGAATACAAGAGACCCAGTACTTC.

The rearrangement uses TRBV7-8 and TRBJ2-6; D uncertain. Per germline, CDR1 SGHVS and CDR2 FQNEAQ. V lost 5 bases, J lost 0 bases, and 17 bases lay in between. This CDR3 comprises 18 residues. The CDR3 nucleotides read TGTGCCAGCAGCGCCCCCCCGAGGACCTACTCTGGGGCCAACGTCCTGACTTTC. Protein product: CASSAPPRTYSGANVLTF.

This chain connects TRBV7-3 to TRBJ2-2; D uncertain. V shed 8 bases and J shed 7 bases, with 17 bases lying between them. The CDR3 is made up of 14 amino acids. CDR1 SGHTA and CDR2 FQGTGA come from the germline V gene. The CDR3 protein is CASENSELGGELFF. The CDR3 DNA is TGTGCCAGCGAAAATTCTGAGCTGGGCGGGGAGCTGTTTTTT.

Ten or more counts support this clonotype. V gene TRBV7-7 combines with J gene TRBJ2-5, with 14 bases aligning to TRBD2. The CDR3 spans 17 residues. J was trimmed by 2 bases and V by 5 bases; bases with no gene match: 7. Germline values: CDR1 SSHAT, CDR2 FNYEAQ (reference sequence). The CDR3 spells CASSPGTSGRRQETQYF. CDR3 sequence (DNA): TGTGCCAGCAGCCCCGGGACTAGCGGGAGACGGCAAGAGACCCAGTACTTC.

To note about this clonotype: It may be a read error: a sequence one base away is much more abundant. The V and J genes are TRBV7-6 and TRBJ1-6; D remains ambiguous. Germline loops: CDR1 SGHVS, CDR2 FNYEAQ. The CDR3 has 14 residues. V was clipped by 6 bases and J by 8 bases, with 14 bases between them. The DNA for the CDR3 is TGTGCCAGCAGAGTGACATCGGCTGATTCACCCCTCCACTTT. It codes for CASRVTSADSPLHF.

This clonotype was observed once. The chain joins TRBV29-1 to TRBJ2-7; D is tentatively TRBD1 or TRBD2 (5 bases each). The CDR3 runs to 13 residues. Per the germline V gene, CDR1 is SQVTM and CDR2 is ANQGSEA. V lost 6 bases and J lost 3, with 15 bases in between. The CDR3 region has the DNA TGCAGCGTCCAGGGACGGCTTGGCTACGAGCAGTACTTC. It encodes CSVQGRLGYEQYF.

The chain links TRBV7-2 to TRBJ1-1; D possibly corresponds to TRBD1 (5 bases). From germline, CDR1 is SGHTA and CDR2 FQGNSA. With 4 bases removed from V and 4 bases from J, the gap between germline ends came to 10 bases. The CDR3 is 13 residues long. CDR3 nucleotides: TGTGCCAGCAGCTCCCAGGGTTCCACTGAAGCTTTCTTT. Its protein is CASSSQGSTEAFF.

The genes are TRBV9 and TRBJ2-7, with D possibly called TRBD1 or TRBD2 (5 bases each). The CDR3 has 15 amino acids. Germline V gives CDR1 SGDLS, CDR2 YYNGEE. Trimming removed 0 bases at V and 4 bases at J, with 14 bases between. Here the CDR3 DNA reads TGTGCCAGCAGCGTAGCAGGGAGCCCCTGGTACGAGCAGTACTTC. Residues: CASSVAGSPWYEQYF.

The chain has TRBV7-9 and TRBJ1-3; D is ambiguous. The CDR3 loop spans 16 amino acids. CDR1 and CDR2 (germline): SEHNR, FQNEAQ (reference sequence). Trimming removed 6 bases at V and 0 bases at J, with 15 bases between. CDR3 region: CASSLSRPFSGNTIYF. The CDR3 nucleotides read TGTGCCAGCAGTTTATCGAGGCCTTTCTCTGGAAACACCATATATTTT.

The CDR3 loop is CSAPGLAEAFF. The CDR3 coding sequence is TGCAGTGCTCCAGGCTTGGCTGAAGCTTTCTTT. The chain has TRBV20-1 and TRBJ1-1; unclear D gene. This CDR3 spans 11 amino acids. Trimming left V 5 bases short and J 6 bases short, with 10 bases between. Germline V lookup: CDR1 DFQATT, CDR2 SNEGSKA (reference sequence).

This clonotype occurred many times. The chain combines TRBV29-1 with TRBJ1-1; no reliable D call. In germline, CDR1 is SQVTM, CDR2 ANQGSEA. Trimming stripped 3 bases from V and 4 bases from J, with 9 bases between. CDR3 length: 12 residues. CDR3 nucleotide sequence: TGCAGCGTTGATCGCTTGGGCACTGAAGCTTTCTTT. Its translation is CSVDRLGTEAFF.

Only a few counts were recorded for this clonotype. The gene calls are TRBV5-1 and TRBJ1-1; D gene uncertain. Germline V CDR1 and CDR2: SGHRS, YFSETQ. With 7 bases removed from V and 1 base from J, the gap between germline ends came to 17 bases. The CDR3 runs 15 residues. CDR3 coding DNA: TGCGCCAGCTCTGTGTACGGACCGCCGAACACTGAAGCTTTCTTT. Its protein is CASSVYGPPNTEAFF.

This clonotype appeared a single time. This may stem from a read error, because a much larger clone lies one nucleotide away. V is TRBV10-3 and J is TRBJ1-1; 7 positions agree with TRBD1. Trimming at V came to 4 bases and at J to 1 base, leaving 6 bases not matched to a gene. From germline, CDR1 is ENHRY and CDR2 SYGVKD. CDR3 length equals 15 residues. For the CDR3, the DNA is TGTGCCATCAGTGTGTCCTGGGACAGGAACACTGAAGCTTTCTTT. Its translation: CAISVSWDRNTEAFF.

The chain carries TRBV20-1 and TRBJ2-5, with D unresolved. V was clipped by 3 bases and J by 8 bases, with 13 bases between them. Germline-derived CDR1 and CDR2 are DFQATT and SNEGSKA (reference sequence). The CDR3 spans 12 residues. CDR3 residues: CSASRGSNTQYF. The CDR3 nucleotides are TGCAGTGCTAGTAGAGGATCTAACACCCAGTACTTC.

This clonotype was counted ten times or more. The CDR3 sequence is CSVIWTGHYEQYF. The CDR3 DNA reads as TGCAGCGTGATTTGGACAGGCCACTACGAGCAGTACTTC. This chain joins TRBV29-1 and TRBJ2-7; 7 nucleotides match TRBD1. Germline V lookup: CDR1 SQVTM, CDR2 ANQGSEA. This CDR3 has 13 residues. V lost 6 bases to trimming and J lost 3 bases; unmatched junction nucleotides: 8.

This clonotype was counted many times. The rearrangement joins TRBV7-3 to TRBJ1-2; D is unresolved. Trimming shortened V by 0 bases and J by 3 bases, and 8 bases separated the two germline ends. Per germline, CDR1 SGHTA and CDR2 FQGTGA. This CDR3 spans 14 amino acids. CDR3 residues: CASSLTARDYGYTF. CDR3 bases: TGTGCCAGCAGCTTAACGGCGCGGGACTATGGCTACACCTTC.

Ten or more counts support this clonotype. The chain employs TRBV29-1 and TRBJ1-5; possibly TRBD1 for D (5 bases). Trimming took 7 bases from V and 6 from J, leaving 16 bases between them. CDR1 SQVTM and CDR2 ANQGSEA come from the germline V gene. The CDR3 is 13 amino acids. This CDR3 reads CSASDSLSQPQHF. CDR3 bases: TGCAGCGCCTCAGACAGTTTGAGTCAGCCCCAGCATTTT.

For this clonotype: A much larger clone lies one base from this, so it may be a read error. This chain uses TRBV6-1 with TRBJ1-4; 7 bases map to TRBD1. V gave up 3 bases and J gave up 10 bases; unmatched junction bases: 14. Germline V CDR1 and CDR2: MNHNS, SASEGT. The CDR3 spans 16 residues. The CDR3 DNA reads TGTGCCAGCAGTGATTGTCGGACAGGAAGGGGTGTAAAACTGTTTTTT. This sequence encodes CASSDCRTGRGVKLFF.